Each of the 22 T cell receptor beta chains below was sequenced from the same sample in a study of T cell responses to AZD1222 COVID-19 vaccine. Repertoires were generated with immunoSEQ multiplex PCR, while TCRdb's copy carries only in-frame clones and drops some. The sample lists under 95,000 clones, around nine tenths occurring once. The input for sequencing was peripheral blood, taken 28 days after the second AZD1222 dose. These TCRs come from an adult who received the AZD1222 COVID-19 vaccine.

The chain recombines TRBV7-2 with TRBJ2-1; perhaps TRBD1 as D (5 bases). Germline V lookup: CDR1 SGHTA, CDR2 FQGNSA. This CDR3 is 19 amino acids long. Trimming cost V 1 base and J 2 bases, with 21 bases left between them. In nucleotides, the CDR3 is TGTGCCAGCAGCTTAGGGTTTCGGTGGCAGGGCGCTACCTACAATGAGCAGTTCTTC. Translation: CASSLGFRWQGATYNEQFF.

The chain couples TRBV4-1 to TRBJ1-1, with TRBD1 matching over 8 bases. After removal of 4 bases from V and 2 bases from J, the junction contained 9 bases not matched to a gene. In germline, CDR1 is MGHRA, CDR2 YSYEKL. This CDR3 has 16 residues. The CDR3 sequence is CASSLYLGQDNTEAFF. As DNA, the CDR3 is TGCGCCAGCAGCCTCTATCTGGGACAGGATAACACTGAAGCTTTCTTT.

V gene TRBV6-7 combines with J gene TRBJ2-7; D gene uncertain. TRBV6-7 is treated as an ORF (open reading frame) with a function not yet certain. Deletions cut 8 bases from V and 4 bases from J, with 9 bases between. This CDR3 has 11 amino acids. The CDR3 DNA reads as TGTGCCAGCCGTTGGGTATACGAGCAGTACTTC. Its translation: CASRWVYEQYF.

V gene TRBV3-1 (or the pseudogene TRBV3-2) combines with J gene TRBJ1-2, with no clear D. The CDR3 spans 13 residues. V lost 4 bases and J lost 7, with 13 bases in between. Germline CDR1 LGHDT, CDR2 YNNKEL (reference sequence). The CDR3 DNA is TGTGCCAGCAGCCGCCCGGCGTATCTTGGCTACACCTTC. As protein: CASSRPAYLGYTF.

V gene TRBV7-3 combines with J gene TRBJ2-1; 8 nucleotides match TRBD2. V shed 2 bases, J shed 6 bases, and the junction held 3 bases outside the gene matches. This CDR3 contains 14 residues. Germline CDR1 is SGHTA and CDR2 is FQGTGA. The CDR3 spells CASSLGLAGNEQFF. CDR3 in DNA: TGTGCCAGCAGCTTAGGCCTAGCGGGCAATGAGCAGTTCTTC.

This clone came up once. The chain employs TRBV10-3 and TRBJ1-3, with TRBD1 matching over 9 bases. Germline trimming cut 10 bases from V and 0 bases from J; bases unmatched to any gene: 7. Germline lookup yields CDR1 ENHRY and CDR2 SYGVKD. The CDR3 covers 15 residues. The CDR3 coding sequence is TGTGCCACATGGGACAGGGTCCACTCTGGAAACACCATATATTTT. Encoded protein: CATWDRVHSGNTIYF.

This chain connects TRBV18 to TRBJ1-2, with a weak D call TRBD1 (6 bases). The CDR3 length is 15 residues. V was pared by 8 bases and J by 4 bases, with 20 bases between. Looked up from germline, CDR1 is KGHSH and CDR2 is LQKENI. The CDR3 region is CASHEEGGKGYGYTF. CDR3 nucleotides: TGTGCCAGCCACGAGGAGGGGGGCAAAGGCTATGGCTACACCTTC.

This sequence joins TRBV7-8 and TRBJ2-1; 8 nucleotides align to TRBD2. Germline trimming cut 4 bases from V and 7 bases from J; bases unmatched to any gene: 9. The length of the CDR3 is 15 residues. Germline lookup yields CDR1 SGHVS and CDR2 FQNEAQ. CDR3 sequence (DNA): TGTGCCAGCAGCTCCCCCGGGACTAGTCGGAATGAGCAGTTCTTC. Its translation: CASSSPGTSRNEQFF.

This rearrangement joins TRBV7-2 to TRBJ2-5; D is possibly TRBD1 (5 bases). The CDR3 covers 13 residues. Trimming removed 2 bases from V and 4 bases from J, with 8 bases in between. CDR1 is SGHTA, CDR2 FQGNSA, per germline. CDR3 in amino acids: CASSLQGSETQYF. The CDR3 nucleotides are TGTGCCAGCAGCTTACAGGGTTCAGAGACCCAGTACTTC. The whole variable domain, remainder taken from reference TRBV7-2 and TRBJ2-5, is GAGVSQSPSNKVTEKGKDVELRCDPISGHTALYWYRQSLGQGLEFLIYFQGNSAPDKSGLPSDRFSAERTGGSVSTLTIQRTQQEDSAVYLCASSLQGSETQYFGPGTRLLVL.

The chain carries TRBV6-5 and TRBJ1-2; no definite D call. The CDR3 length is 13 residues. CDR1 and CDR2 from the germline V gene are MNHEY and SVGAGI. V lost 5 bases to trimming and J lost 9 bases, with 16 bases between them. CDR3 region: CASSPDGVLRYTF. CDR3 nucleotides: TGTGCCAGCAGTCCCGACGGCGTCCTTCGCTACACCTTC.

Comment on this clone: Other DNA sequences in the same sample also yield this CDR3. The V and J genes are TRBV28 and TRBJ1-5; tentative D call: TRBD1 (5 bases). Germline V gene lookup returns CDR1 MDHEN and CDR2 SYDVKM. The CDR3 has 14 amino acids. V gave up 6 bases and J gave up 2 bases, with 11 bases separating them. The CDR3 coding sequence is TGTGCCAGCAGACCGGGGCAAGGCAATCAGCCCCAGCATTTT. Amino acid sequence: CASRPGQGNQPQHF.

The gene calls are TRBV28 and TRBJ1-2; 12 bases align to TRBD1. The CDR3 length is 15 residues. V lost 6 bases, J lost 8 bases, and 10 bases stayed unmatched. The germline CDR1 and CDR2 sequences are MDHEN and SYDVKM. CDR3 region: CASSLPGQGARGYTF. DNA of the CDR3: TGTGCCAGCAGCCTACCGGGACAGGGGGCGCGAGGCTACACCTTC.

V gene TRBV28 combines with J gene TRBJ2-2; TRBD1 or TRBD2 may be the D gene (5 bases each). With 6 bases removed from V and 9 bases from J, the gap between germline ends came to 14 bases. This CDR3 spans 13 amino acids. Germline V gene data show CDR1 as MDHEN and CDR2 as SYDVKM. The CDR3 sequence is CASRPSGRRELFF. The CDR3 DNA reads TGTGCCAGCAGGCCATCGGGGCGGCGGGAGCTGTTTTTT. Based on the CDR3 plus reference TRBV28 and TRBJ2-2, the full variable domain is DVKVTQSSRYLVKRTGEKVFLECVQDMDHENMFWYRQDPGLGLRLIYFSYDVKMKEKGDIPEGYSVSREKKERFSLILESASTNQTSMYLCASRPSGRRELFFGEGSRLTVL.

The V gene is TRBV5-6, the J gene TRBJ2-7; D remains ambiguous. Per germline, CDR1 SGHDT and CDR2 YYEEEE. The CDR3 sequence is 14 residues long. Trimming cost V 2 bases and J 2 bases, with 11 bases left between them. The CDR3 loop is CASSFVGEAYEQYF. In nucleotides, the CDR3 is TGTGCCAGCAGCTTCGTCGGCGAAGCCTACGAGCAGTACTTC.

J is TRBJ2-5 and V is TRBV6-5, with D perhaps matching TRBD2 (5 bases). This CDR3 contains 13 residues. The germline gives CDR1 MNHEY, CDR2 SVGAGI. Trimming took 5 bases from V and 3 from J, leaving 10 bases between them. The CDR3 here is CASSTDLKETQYF. Here the CDR3 DNA reads TGTGCCAGCAGTACGGACTTAAAAGAGACCCAGTACTTC.

CDR3 DNA sequence: TGTGCCAGCAGCTCGCCGGGACAGGGTTGGGGTGAGCAGTTCTTC. Amino acid sequence: CASSSPGQGWGEQFF. The rearrangement joins TRBV7-9 to TRBJ2-1; 9 nucleotides match TRBD1. The ends lost 4 bases at V and 9 bases at J; junction bases unmatched: 10. Germline V gene lookup returns CDR1 SEHNR and CDR2 FQNEAQ (reference sequence). CDR3 length equals 15 residues.

CDR3 DNA sequence: TGTGCCAGCAGGCAGACCGGGGGTAACTATGGCTACACCTTC. Translating gives CASRQTGGNYGYTF. The chain combines TRBV6-6 with TRBJ1-2; perhaps TRBD1 as D (5 bases). V was clipped by 6 bases and J by 1 base, with 12 bases between them. CDR1 and CDR2 (germline): MNHNY, SVGAGI (reference sequence). The CDR3 is made up of 14 amino acids.

The rearrangement uses TRBV9 and TRBJ2-7; D uncertain. Looked up from germline, CDR1 is SGDLS and CDR2 is YYNGEE. The CDR3 extends over 14 amino acids. The V end lost 4 bases, the J end lost 4 bases, and 15 bases lay between the germline ends. The CDR3 DNA reads TGTGCCAGCAGCCCTACCCACCAAAAGTACGAGCAGTACTTC. This sequence encodes CASSPTHQKYEQYF.

The chain links TRBV4-2 to TRBJ2-7, with TRBD1 matching 8 bases. Germline V gene sequence: CDR1 LGHNA, CDR2 YNFKEQ. The J segment lost 0 bases and the V segment lost 3 bases, leaving 4 bases of the junction unmatched. The CDR3 totals 15 residues. CDR3 protein: CASSQEQGGSYEQYF. For the CDR3, the DNA is TGTGCCAGCAGCCAGGAACAGGGGGGCTCCTACGAGCAGTACTTC.

This clone came up once. The CDR3 is CASSSKSDPGANVLTF. For the CDR3, the DNA is TGCGCCAGCAGCTCAAAATCGGACCCGGGGGCCAACGTCCTGACTTTC. The chain links TRBV5-1 to TRBJ2-6; no clear D gene. V was clipped by 3 bases and J by 4 bases, with 14 bases between them. The CDR3 consists of 16 residues. The germline gives CDR1 SGHRS, CDR2 YFSETQ.

This chain joins TRBV5-6 and TRBJ2-2; 7 nucleotides agree with TRBD1. Trimming took 3 bases from V and 6 from J; bases not matched to a gene: 17. From germline, CDR1 is SGHDT and CDR2 YYEEEE. This CDR3 is 18 amino acids long. CDR3 residues: CASSSQLLRGQSPGELFF. In DNA form, the CDR3 reads TGTGCCAGCAGCTCTCAACTATTGAGGGGGCAATCGCCCGGGGAGCTGTTTTTT. Complete variable domain (other parts from reference TRBV5-6 and TRBJ2-2): DAGVTQSPTHLIKTRGQQVTLRCSPKSGHDTVSWYQQALGQGPQFIFQYYEEEERQRGNFPDRFSGHQFPNYSSELNVNALLLGDSALYLCASSSQLLRGQSPGELFFGEGSRLTVL.

The V and J genes are TRBV16 and TRBJ1-2; D is possibly TRBD1 (5 bases). The CDR3 extends over 16 amino acids. V was pared by 0 bases and J by 8 bases, with 19 bases between. CDR1 is KGHSY, CDR2 FQNENV, per germline. CDR3 sequence reads: CASSQSEGGGDFGYTF. DNA of the CDR3: TGTGCCAGCAGCCAATCTGAGGGTGGGGGAGACTTCGGCTACACCTTC.